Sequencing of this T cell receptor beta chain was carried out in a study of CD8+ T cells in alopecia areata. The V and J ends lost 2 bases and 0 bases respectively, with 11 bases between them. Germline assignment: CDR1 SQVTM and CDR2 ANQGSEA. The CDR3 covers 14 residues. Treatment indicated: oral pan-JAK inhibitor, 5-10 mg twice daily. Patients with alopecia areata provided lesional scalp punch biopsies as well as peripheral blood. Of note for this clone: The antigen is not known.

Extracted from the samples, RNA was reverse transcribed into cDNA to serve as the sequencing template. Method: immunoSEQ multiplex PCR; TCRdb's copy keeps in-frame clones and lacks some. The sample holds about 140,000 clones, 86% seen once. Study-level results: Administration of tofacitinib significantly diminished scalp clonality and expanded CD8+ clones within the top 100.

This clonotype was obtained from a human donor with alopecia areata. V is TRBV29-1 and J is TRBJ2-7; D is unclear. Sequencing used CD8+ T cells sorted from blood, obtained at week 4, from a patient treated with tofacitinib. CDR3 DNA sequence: TGCAGCGTTGAAACATCCTCGAGCTCCTACGAGCAGTACTTC. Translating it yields CSVETSSSSYEQYF.